Below, 3 T cell receptor beta chains from the same sample are listed, as sequenced in a study of Ad26.COV2.S vaccination and SARS-CoV-2 variants. The treatment denotes: around 19 received Ad26.COV2.S at low or high dose, single or two shots; 5 received placebo; per-sample allocation not given. Each sample was drawn 63 days after the first injection (of vaccine or placebo). Measured with immunoSEQ multiplex PCR; TCRdb has only the in-frame clones, and not every one. This table holds 410,000 or so clones, 75% to 95% found once. This specimen was peripheral blood, taken in a trial of Ad26.COV2.S vaccine versus placebo. The source is a person between 18 and 65 years old who received the Ad26.COV2.S COVID-19 vaccine or a placebo.

V is TRBV19 and J is TRBJ1-3; no clear D. With 1 base removed from V and 0 bases from J, the gap between germline ends came to 10 bases. The CDR3 is 16 amino acids. The germline CDR1 and CDR2 sequences are LNHDA and SQIVND (reference sequence). The DNA of the CDR3 is TGTGCCAGTAGTATAGGTTTCCCCGGCTCTGGAAACACCATATATTTT. Protein product: CASSIGFPGSGNTIYF.

The V call is TRBV7-9, the J call TRBJ2-1; D may match TRBD1 or TRBD2 (5 bases each). V lost 1 base, J lost 8 bases, and 12 bases lay in between. The CDR3 loop spans 14 amino acids. Germline CDR1 SEHNR, CDR2 FQNEAQ (reference sequence). Written as DNA, the CDR3 is TGTGCCAGCAGCTTAGGGGGCCTAGCACATGAGCAGTTCTTC. Translation gives CASSLGGLAHEQFF.

The chain is built from TRBV6-2 or TRBV6-3 and TRBJ2-5; possibly TRBD1 for D (6 bases). The length of the CDR3 is 14 residues. The germline gives CDR1 MNHEY, CDR2 SVGEGT. Trimming removed 4 bases at V and 1 base at J, with 10 bases between. CDR3 in amino acids: CASSSQGLQETQYF. CDR3 DNA sequence: TGTGCCAGCAGTTCACAGGGTCTCCAAGAGACCCAGTACTTC.